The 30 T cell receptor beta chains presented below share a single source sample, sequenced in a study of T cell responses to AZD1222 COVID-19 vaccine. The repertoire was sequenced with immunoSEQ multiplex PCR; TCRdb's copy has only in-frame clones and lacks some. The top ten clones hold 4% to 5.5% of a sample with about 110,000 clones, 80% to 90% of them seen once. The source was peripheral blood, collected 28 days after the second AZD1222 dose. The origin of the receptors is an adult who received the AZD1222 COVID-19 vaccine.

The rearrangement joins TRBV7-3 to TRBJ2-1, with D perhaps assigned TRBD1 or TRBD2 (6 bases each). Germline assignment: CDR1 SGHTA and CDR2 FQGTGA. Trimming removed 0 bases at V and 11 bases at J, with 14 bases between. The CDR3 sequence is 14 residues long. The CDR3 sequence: CASSLTGGGTQQFF. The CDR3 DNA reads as TGTGCCAGCAGCTTAACGGGTGGGGGGACACAGCAGTTCTTC.

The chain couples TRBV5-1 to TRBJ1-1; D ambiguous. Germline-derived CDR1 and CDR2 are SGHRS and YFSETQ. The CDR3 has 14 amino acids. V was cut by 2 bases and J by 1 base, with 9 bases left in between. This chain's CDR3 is CASSFGPSNTEAFF. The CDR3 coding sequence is TGCGCCAGCAGCTTCGGGCCCTCGAACACTGAAGCTTTCTTT.

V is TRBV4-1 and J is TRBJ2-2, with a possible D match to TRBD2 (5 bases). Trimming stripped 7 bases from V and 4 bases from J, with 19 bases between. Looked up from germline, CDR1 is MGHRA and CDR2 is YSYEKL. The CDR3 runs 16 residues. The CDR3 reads CASIFERETGTGELFF. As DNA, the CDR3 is TGCGCCAGCATCTTTGAACGGGAAACCGGCACCGGGGAGCTGTTTTTT.

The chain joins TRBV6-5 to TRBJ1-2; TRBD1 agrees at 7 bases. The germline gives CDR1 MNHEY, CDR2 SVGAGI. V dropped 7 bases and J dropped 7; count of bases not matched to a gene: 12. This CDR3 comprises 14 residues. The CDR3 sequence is CASIPRGTEGGYTF. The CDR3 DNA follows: TGTGCCAGCATCCCGCGAGGGACAGAGGGTGGCTACACCTTC.

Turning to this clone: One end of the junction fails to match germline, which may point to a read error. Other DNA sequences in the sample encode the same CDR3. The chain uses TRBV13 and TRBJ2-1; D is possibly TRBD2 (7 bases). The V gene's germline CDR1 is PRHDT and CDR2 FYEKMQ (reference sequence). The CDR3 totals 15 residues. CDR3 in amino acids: CASSLRGAGYNEQFF. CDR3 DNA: TGTGCCAGCAGCTTACGGGGGGCAGGCTACAATGAACAGTTCTTC.

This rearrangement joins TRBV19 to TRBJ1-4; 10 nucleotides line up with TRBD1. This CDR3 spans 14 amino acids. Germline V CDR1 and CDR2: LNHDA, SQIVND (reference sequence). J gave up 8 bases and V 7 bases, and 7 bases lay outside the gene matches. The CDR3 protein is CASMRTGGEEKLFF. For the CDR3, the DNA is TGTGCCAGTATGCGGACAGGGGGAGAGGAAAAACTGTTTTTT. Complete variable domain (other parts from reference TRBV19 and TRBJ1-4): DGGITQSPKYLFRKEGQNVTLSCEQNLNHDAMYWYRQDPGQGLRLIYYSQIVNDFQKGDIAEGYSVSREKKESFPLTVTSAQKNPTAFYLCASMRTGGEEKLFFGSGTQLSVL.

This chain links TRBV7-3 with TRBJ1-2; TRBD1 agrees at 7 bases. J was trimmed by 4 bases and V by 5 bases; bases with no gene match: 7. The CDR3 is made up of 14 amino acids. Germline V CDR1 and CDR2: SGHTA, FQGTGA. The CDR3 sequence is CASSRDRVSYGYTF. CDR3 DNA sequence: TGTGCCAGCAGCAGGGACAGAGTTTCCTATGGCTACACCTTC.

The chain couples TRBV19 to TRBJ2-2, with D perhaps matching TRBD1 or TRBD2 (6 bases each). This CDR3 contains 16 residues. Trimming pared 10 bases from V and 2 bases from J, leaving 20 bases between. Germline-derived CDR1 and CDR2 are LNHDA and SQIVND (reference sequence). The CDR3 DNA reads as TGTGCCACCGGACAGATCGCGGGGCCAAACACCGGGGAGCTGTTTTTT. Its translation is CATGQIAGPNTGELFF.

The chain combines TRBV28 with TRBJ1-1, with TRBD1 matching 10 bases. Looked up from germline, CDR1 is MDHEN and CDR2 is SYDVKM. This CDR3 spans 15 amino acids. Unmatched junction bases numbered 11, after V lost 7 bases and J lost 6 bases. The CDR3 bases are TGTGCCAGCAATAAACCGGGACAGGGGAATCCTGAAGCTTTCTTT. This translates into CASNKPGQGNPEAFF.

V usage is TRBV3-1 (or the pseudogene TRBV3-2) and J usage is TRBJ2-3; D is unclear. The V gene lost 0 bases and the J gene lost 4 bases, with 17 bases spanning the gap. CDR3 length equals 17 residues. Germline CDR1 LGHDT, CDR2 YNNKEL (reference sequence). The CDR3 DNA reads TGTGCCAGCAGCCAAGATGGGCCTCCTGGGCCATCAGATACGCAGTATTTT. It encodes CASSQDGPPGPSDTQYF.

CDR3 in DNA: TGTGCCAGCACCCCCTCCACGGCGGGGGCCGAGCAGTACTTC. It specifies CASTPSTAGAEQYF. The chain uses TRBV27 and TRBJ2-7; a possible D gene is TRBD2 (7 bases). Germline assignment: CDR1 MNHEY and CDR2 SMNVEV (reference sequence). The CDR3 contains 14 residues. V lost 7 bases to trimming and J lost 6 bases, with 19 bases between them.

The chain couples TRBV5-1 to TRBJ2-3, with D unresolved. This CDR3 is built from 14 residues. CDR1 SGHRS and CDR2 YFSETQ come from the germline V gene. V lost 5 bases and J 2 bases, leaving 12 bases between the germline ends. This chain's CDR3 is CASSGNPSTDTQYF. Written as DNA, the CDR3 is TGCGCCAGCAGTGGCAATCCCTCCACAGATACGCAGTATTTT. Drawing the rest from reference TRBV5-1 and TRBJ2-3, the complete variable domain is KAGVTQTPRYLIKTRGQQVTLSCSPISGHRSVSWYQQTPGQGLQFLFEYFSETQRNKGNFPGRFSGRQFSNSRSEMNVSTLELGDSALYLCASSGNPSTDTQYFGPGTRLTVL.

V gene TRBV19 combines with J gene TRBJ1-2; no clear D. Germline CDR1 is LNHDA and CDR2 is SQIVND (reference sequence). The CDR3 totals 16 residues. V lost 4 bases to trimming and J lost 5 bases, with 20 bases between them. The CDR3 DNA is TGTGCCAGTAGTACCCGGACCCAGGCCGCAGTTTATGGCTACACCTTC. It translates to CASSTRTQAAVYGYTF.

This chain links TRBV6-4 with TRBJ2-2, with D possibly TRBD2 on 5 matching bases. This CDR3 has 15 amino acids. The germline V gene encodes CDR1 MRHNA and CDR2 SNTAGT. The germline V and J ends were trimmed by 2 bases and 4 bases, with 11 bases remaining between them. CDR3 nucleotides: TGTGCCAGCAGTGACACCTCGGGAAGCACCGGGGAGCTGTTTTTT. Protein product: CASSDTSGSTGELFF.

DNA for the CDR3: TGTGCCAGCAGTGAAGAACAGAGCTATGGCTACACCTTC. Translated, it gives CASSEEQSYGYTF. The chain has TRBV2 and TRBJ1-2; D call uncertain. The CDR3 spans 13 residues. Trimming took 1 base from V and 4 from J, leaving 7 bases between them. Germline CDR1 is SNHLY and CDR2 is FYNNEI.

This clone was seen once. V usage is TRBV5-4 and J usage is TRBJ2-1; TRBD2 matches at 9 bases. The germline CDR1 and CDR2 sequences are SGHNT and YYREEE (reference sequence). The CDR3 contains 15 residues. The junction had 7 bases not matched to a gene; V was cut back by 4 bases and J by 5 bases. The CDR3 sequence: CASSRTSDAHNEQFF. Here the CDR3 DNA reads TGTGCCAGCAGCAGGACTAGCGACGCGCACAATGAGCAGTTCTTC.

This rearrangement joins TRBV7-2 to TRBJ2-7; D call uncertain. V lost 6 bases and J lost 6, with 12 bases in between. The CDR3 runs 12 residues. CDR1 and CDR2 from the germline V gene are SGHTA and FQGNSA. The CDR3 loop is CASSLLWSEQYF. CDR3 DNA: TGTGCCAGCAGTTTATTATGGTCCGAGCAGTACTTC. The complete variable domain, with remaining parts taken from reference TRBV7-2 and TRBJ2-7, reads GAGVSQSPSNKVTEKGKDVELRCDPISGHTALYWYRQSLGQGLEFLIYFQGNSAPDKSGLPSDRFSAERTGGSVSTLTIQRTQQEDSAVYLCASSLLWSEQYFGPGTRLTVT.

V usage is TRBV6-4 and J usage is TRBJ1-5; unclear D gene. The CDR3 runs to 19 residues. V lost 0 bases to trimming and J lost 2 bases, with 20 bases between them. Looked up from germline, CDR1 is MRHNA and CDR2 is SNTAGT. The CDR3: CASSDSITWRDIGNQPQHF. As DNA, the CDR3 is TGTGCCAGCAGTGACTCGATTACGTGGAGGGATATAGGCAATCAGCCCCAGCATTTT.

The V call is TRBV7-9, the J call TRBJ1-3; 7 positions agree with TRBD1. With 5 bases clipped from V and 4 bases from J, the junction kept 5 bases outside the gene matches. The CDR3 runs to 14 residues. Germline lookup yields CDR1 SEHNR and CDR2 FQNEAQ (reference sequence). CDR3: CASSPDREGNTIYF. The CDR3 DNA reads TGTGCCAGCAGCCCAGACAGGGAGGGAAACACCATATATTTT.

The CDR3 loop is CASSADSFFYGYTF. CDR3 bases: TGTGCCAGCAGCGCGGACAGCTTCTTTTATGGCTACACCTTC. The chain recombines TRBV6-5 with TRBJ1-2; D is perhaps TRBD1 (6 bases). Germline assignment: CDR1 MNHEY and CDR2 SVGAGI. V lost 6 bases, J lost 5 bases, and 16 bases lay in between. The CDR3 consists of 14 residues.

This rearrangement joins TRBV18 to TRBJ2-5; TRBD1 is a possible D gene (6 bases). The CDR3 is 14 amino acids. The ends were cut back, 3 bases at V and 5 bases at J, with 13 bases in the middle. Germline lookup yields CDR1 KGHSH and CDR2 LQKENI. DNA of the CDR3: TGTGCCAGCTCACCGGGACAAGATGGGGAGACCCAGTACTTC. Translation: CASSPGQDGETQYF.

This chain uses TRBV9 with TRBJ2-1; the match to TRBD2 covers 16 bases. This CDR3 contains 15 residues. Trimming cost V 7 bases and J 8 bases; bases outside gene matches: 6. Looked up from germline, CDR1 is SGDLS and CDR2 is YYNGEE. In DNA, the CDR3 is TGTGCCAGCGGGACTAGCGGGAGGGCCTGGGATGAGCAGTTCTTC. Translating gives CASGTSGRAWDEQFF.

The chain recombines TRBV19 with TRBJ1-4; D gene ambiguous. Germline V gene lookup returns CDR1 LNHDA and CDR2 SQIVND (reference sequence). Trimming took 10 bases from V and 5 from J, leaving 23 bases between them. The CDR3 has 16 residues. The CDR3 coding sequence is TGTGCCACGCGTCCGGTTATGGGTCGGAAGAATGAAAAACTGTTTTTT. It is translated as CATRPVMGRKNEKLFF.

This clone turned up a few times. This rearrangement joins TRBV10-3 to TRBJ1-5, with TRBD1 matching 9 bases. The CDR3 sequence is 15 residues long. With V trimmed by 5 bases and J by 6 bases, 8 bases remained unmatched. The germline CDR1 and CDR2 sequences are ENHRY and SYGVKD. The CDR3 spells CAISSPGQGGQPQHF. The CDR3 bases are TGTGCCATCAGTTCTCCGGGACAGGGAGGTCAGCCCCAGCATTTT.

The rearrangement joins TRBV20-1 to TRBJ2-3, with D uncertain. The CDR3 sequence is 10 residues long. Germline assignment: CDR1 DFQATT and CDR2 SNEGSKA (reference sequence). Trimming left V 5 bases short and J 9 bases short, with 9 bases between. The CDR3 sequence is CSASDGTQYF. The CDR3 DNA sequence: TGCAGTGCTTCGGACGGCACGCAGTATTTT.

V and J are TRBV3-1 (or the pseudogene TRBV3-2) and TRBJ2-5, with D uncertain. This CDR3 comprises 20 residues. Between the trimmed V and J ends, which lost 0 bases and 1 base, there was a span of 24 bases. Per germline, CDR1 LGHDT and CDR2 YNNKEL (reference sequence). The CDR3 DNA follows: TGTGCCAGCAGCCAAGACGGCGGTTCGTTACCAGCGCGCTTCCAAGAGACCCAGTACTTC. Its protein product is CASSQDGGSLPARFQETQYF.

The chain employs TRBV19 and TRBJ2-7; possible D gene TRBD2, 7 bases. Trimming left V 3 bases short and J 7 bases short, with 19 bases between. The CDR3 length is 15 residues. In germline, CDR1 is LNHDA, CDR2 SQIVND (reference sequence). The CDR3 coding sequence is TGTGCCAGTAGTATGAGTCCGGGGGGCTTAGAAGAGCAGTACTTC. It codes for CASSMSPGGLEEQYF.

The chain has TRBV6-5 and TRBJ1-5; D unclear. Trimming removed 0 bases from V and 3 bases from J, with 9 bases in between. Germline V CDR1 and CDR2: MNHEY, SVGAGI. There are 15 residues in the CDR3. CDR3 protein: CASSYSGGDNQPQHF. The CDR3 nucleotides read TGTGCCAGCAGTTACTCGGGCGGGGACAATCAGCCCCAGCATTTT.

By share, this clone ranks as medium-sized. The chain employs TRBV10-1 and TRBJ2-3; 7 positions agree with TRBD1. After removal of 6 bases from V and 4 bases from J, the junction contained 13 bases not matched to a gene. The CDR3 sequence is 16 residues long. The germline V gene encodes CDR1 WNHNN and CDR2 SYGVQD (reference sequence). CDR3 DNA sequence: TGCGCCAGCAGGAGAGACATTGTAGGGGGCCCAGATACGCAGTATTTT. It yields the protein CASRRDIVGGPDTQYF.

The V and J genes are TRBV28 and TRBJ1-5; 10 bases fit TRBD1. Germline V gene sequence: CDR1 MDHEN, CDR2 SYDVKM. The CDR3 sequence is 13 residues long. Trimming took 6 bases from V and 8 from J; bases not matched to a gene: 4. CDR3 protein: CASRSGTGEPQHF. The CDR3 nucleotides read TGTGCCAGCAGATCCGGGACAGGGGAGCCCCAGCATTTT. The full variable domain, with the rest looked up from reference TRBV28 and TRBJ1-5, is DVKVTQSSRYLVKRTGEKVFLECVQDMDHENMFWYRQDPGLGLRLIYFSYDVKMKEKGDIPEGYSVSREKKERFSLILESASTNQTSMYLCASRSGTGEPQHFGDGTRLSIL.